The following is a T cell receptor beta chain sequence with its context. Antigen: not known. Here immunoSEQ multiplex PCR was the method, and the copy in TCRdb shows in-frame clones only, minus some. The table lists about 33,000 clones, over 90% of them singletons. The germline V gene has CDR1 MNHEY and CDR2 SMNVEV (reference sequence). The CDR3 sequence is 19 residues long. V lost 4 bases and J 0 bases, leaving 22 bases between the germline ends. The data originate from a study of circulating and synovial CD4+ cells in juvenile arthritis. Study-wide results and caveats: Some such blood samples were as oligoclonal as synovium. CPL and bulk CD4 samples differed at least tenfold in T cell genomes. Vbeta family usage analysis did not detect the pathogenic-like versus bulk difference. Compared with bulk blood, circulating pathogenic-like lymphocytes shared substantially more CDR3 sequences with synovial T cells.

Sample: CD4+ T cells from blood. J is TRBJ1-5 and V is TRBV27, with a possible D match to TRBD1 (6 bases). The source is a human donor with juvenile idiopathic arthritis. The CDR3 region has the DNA TGTGCCAGCAGTTCCCCAATTGGGGCAGGGGAAGATAGCAATCAGCCCCAGCATTTT. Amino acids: CASSSPIGAGEDSNQPQHF.